The 21 T cell receptor beta chains below were found in one sample sequenced in a study of post-analysis software for immune sequencing data (dated by TCRdb to the mid-2010s). Library generation was performed with PCR. Data came from an Illumina HiSeq 2500. To reduce PCR and sequencing biases, unique molecular identifiers were built into the TCR beta cDNA libraries. Clones were called with MiXCR by TCRdb after fastp trimmed the public reads at Q25, and only in-frame beta chains were retained. CDR3 protein duplicates are merged, each entry listing the most common genes and DNA. For this sample the table gives around 400,000 distinct CDR3 sequences, of which approximately 42% were detected only once. Of the sample, less than 8% is held by the ten largest clones. Antigen specificity for these receptors is unknown. Broad study findings and their caveats: Significantly higher frequencies in patients than in controls were found for roughly five TRBV segments, including TRBV5-6, TRBV5-1 and TRBV20-1.

The sequenced sample consisted of blood. These receptors originate from a girl aged 2-10 years with multiple sclerosis.

This rearrangement joins TRBV29-1 to TRBJ2-5; 9 bases align to TRBD2. The CDR3 totals 12 residues. V was pared by 5 bases and J by 11 bases, with 9 bases of the junction left unmatched. Germline V gene sequence: CDR1 SQVTM, CDR2 ANQGSEA. The CDR3 coding sequence is TGCAGCGTTTCAGTAGCGGGAGACTGGCAGTACTTC. This translates into CSVSVAGDWQYF.

This clonotype was detected a few times. The chain employs TRBV11-2 and TRBJ2-3; no definite D call. Per germline, CDR1 SGHAT and CDR2 FQNNGV. V lost 6 bases and J lost 6, with 7 bases in between. This CDR3 comprises 11 residues. Here the CDR3 DNA reads TGTGCCAGCAGGATGGGGGATACGCAGTATTTT. Amino acid sequence: CASRMGDTQYF.

A few counts support this clonotype. The chain uses TRBV28 and TRBJ2-1; 8 nucleotides agree with TRBD1. Germline V gives CDR1 MDHEN, CDR2 SYDVKM. Trimming took 7 bases from V and 9 from J; bases not matched to a gene: 14. CDR3 size: 15 residues. The CDR3 reads CASTSGTGLKSEQFF. The CDR3 DNA reads TGTGCCAGCACCTCCGGGACAGGACTAAAGAGTGAGCAGTTCTTC.

This clonotype occurred a few times. The rearrangement uses TRBV28 and TRBJ2-1; 8 positions match TRBD2. The CDR3 loop spans 15 amino acids. The germline gives CDR1 MDHEN, CDR2 SYDVKM. J was trimmed by 8 bases and V by 3 bases; bases with no gene match: 9. DNA for the CDR3: TGTGCCAGCAGTTTCCGGACTAGCTTCGTCTATGAGCAGTTCTTC. This gives the protein CASSFRTSFVYEQFF.

This clonotype was counted between two and nine times. The rearrangement links TRBV9 to TRBJ2-5; 9 nucleotides line up with TRBD2. Unmatched junction bases numbered 7, after V lost 5 bases and J lost 5 bases. Germline CDR1 is SGDLS and CDR2 is YYNGEE. CDR3 length equals 14 residues. The CDR3: CASSEGTSKETQYF. The CDR3 nucleotides read TGTGCCAGCAGTGAAGGGACTAGCAAGGAGACCCAGTACTTC.

This clonotype appeared a few times. This sequence joins TRBV6-6 and TRBJ1-6; the match to TRBD1 covers 7 bases. V lost 0 bases and J lost 7; bases outside the gene matches: 6. CDR3 size: 16 residues. The germline V gene has CDR1 MNHNY and CDR2 SVGAGI (reference sequence). The CDR3 region is CASSYSSTGRNSPLHF. Written as DNA, the CDR3 is TGTGCCAGCAGTTACTCTTCGACAGGGAGAAATTCACCCCTCCACTTT.

The chain carries TRBV5-1 and TRBJ1-2; the D is unclear. Deletions cut 4 bases from V and 2 bases from J, with 15 bases between. This CDR3 contains 15 residues. Germline lookup yields CDR1 SGHRS and CDR2 YFSETQ. CDR3 sequence reads: CASSPVLETNYGYTF. The CDR3 DNA reads as TGCGCCAGCAGCCCCGTCTTGGAAACCAACTATGGCTACACCTTC.

The V and J genes are TRBV7-9 and TRBJ2-3, with 10 bases aligning to TRBD2. V lost 5 bases, J lost 5 bases, and 10 bases stayed unmatched. The CDR3 consists of 16 residues. Germline lookup yields CDR1 SEHNR and CDR2 FQNEAQ (reference sequence). The CDR3 region is CASSPPGLAFGDTQYF. CDR3 DNA: TGTGCCAGCAGCCCCCCGGGACTAGCGTTTGGAGATACGCAGTATTTT.

The genes are TRBV4-2 and TRBJ1-4; D remains ambiguous. This CDR3 contains 15 residues. Germline assignment: CDR1 LGHNA and CDR2 YNFKEQ. V lost 2 bases, J lost 0 bases, and 7 bases lay in between. CDR3 DNA sequence: TGTGCCAGCAGCCAACCGCTCCCAACTAATGAAAAACTGTTTTTT. Translated, it gives CASSQPLPTNEKLFF.

This chain joins TRBV5-1 and TRBJ2-7; a possible D gene is TRBD2 (6 bases). The CDR3 has 15 amino acids. Germline values: CDR1 SGHRS, CDR2 YFSETQ. Trimming took off 3 bases at V and 5 bases at J, with 18 bases between the two ends. In DNA, the CDR3 is TGCGCCAGCAGCTATGAGGGACTTTCCGTCGACGAGCAGTACTTC. This codes for CASSYEGLSVDEQYF.

V usage is TRBV6-5 and J usage is TRBJ2-7; weak D call: TRBD1 (6 bases). Trimming shortened V by 2 bases and J by 3 bases, and 11 bases separated the two germline ends. Germline lookup yields CDR1 MNHEY and CDR2 SVGAGI. CDR3 size: 14 residues. The CDR3 DNA reads TGTGCCAGCAGTTACCGGACAGCCAGCTACGAGCAGTACTTC. Translated, it gives CASSYRTASYEQYF.

The CDR3 DNA is TGTGCCTCTGGGACTTTGTACAATGAGCAGTTCTTC. The encoded protein is CASGTLYNEQFF. The rearrangement links TRBV12-3 or TRBV12-4 to TRBJ2-1; D is perhaps TRBD2 (6 bases). The CDR3 has 12 amino acids. V was shortened by 11 bases and J by 4 bases, with 12 bases between the two germline ends.

This rearrangement joins TRBV9 to TRBJ1-5; tentative D call: TRBD1 (6 bases). The germline CDR1 and CDR2 sequences are SGDLS and YYNGEE. V was pared by 3 bases and J by 4 bases, with 11 bases between. CDR3 length: 14 residues. In DNA, the CDR3 is TGTGCCAGCAGCGGCGGGGGGGCGAATCAGCCCCAGCATTTT. As protein: CASSGGGANQPQHF.

This clonotype has just one count. The gene calls are TRBV2 and TRBJ2-1; TRBD2 agrees at 8 bases. The CDR3 spans 16 residues. CDR1 and CDR2 (germline): SNHLY, FYNNEI. J lost 8 bases, V lost 6 bases, and 15 bases had no gene match. The CDR3 bases are TGTGCCAGCAGATATCTTCCGGGACTAGATGCACATGAGCAGTTCTTC. Translating gives CASRYLPGLDAHEQFF.

In nucleotides, the CDR3 is TGTGCCAGCAGTTTAGCGGGCGACGACAGGGGGCCCTACGAGCAGTACTTC. Its protein is CASSLAGDDRGPYEQYF. This chain connects TRBV12-3 or TRBV12-4 to TRBJ2-1; 10 bases line up with TRBD1. Gene TRBJ2-7 matches the end of the DNA better, so the J call may be wrong. There are 17 residues in the CDR3.

This chain links TRBV28 with TRBJ2-1; no clear D gene. This CDR3 comprises 13 residues. Germline CDR1 and CDR2: MDHEN and SYDVKM. V was pared by 6 bases and J by 7 bases, with 13 bases between. This CDR3 reads CASSPALRNEQFF. CDR3 sequence (DNA): TGTGCCAGCAGCCCAGCACTAAGGAATGAGCAGTTCTTC. Looking up the rest from reference TRBV28 and TRBJ2-1 gives the full variable domain: DVKVTQSSRYLVKRTGEKVFLECVQDMDHENMFWYRQDPGLGLRLIYFSYDVKMKEKGDIPEGYSVSREKKERFSLILESASTNQTSMYLCASSPALRNEQFFGPGTRLTVL.

This CDR3 is CSVTTGTDYGYTF. Here the CDR3 DNA reads TGCAGCGTAACTACCGGGACAGACTATGGCTACACCTTC. J is TRBJ1-2 and V is TRBV29-1; TRBD1 matches at 7 bases. Germline CDR1 is SQVTM and CDR2 is ANQGSEA. The CDR3 is 13 residues long. V dropped 6 bases and J dropped 3; count of bases not matched to a gene: 7.

The gene calls are TRBV6-6 and TRBJ1-5; D is possibly TRBD1 (5 bases). The CDR3 covers 13 residues. Germline values: CDR1 MNHNY, CDR2 SVGAGI (reference sequence). V was pared by 10 bases and J by 2 bases, with 12 bases between. CDR3 DNA sequence: TGTGCCACTGAATGGGGGGGCAATCAGCCCCAGCATTTT. Its protein is CATEWGGNQPQHF.

A few counts support this clonotype. The chain recombines TRBV9 with TRBJ2-3; a possible D gene is TRBD2 (5 bases). Between the trimmed V and J ends, which lost 3 bases and 6 bases, there was a span of 20 bases. The germline gives CDR1 SGDLS, CDR2 YYNGEE. CDR3 length: 16 amino acids. CDR3 coding DNA: TGTGCCAGCAGCGCTTACCCTAAGGACGGGAAGGATACGCAGTATTTT. Translation: CASSAYPKDGKDTQYF. The variable domain in full, completed from reference TRBV9 and TRBJ2-3, reads DSGVTQTPKHLITATGQRVTLRCSPRSGDLSVYWYQQSLDQGLQFLIQYYNGEERAKGNILERFSAQQFPDLHSELNLSSLELGDSALYFCASSAYPKDGKDTQYFGPGTRLTVL.

Turning to this clonotype: One junction end disagrees with the germline gene, perhaps due to a read error. The genes are TRBV5-5 and TRBJ2-4; D gene unclear. The J call may not be correct, given that the DNA end is closer to TRBJ2-7. This CDR3 has 14 amino acids. CDR1 and CDR2 (germline): SGHKS, YYEKEE (reference sequence). For the CDR3, the DNA is TGTGCCAGCAGCTTGGGGGCGTACTCCTGCGAGCAGTACTTC. This gives the protein CASSLGAYSCEQYF.

The chain uses TRBV20-1 and TRBJ1-2; D gene unclear. CDR3 length: 16 amino acids. Germline CDR1 reads DFQATT; CDR2 reads SNEGSKA (reference sequence). Trimming left V 1 base short and J 3 bases short, with 18 bases between. CDR3 nucleotides: TGCAGTGCTAGAGCCCGTGTGGGCCTCCTCGACTATGGCTACACCTTC. This encodes CSARARVGLLDYGYTF.